This T cell receptor (beta chain) was recovered during a study of cytomegalovirus exposure and HLA in healthy donors. Trimming removed 4 bases from V and 5 bases from J, with 15 bases in between. The CDR3 loop spans 15 amino acids. CDR1 is SNHLY and CDR2 is FYNNEI in the germline V gene. Primers: 60 Vbeta forward and 13 Jbeta reverse. Only in-frame clones appear in the TCRdb table, and some are missing; sequencing was by immunoSEQ multiplex PCR. The table has about 200,000 clones, around 80% seen once; the top ten hold over 3.5%. Sequences were obtained from PBMCs. The sequence derives from a male donor in good health and CMV-seronegative. The chain recombines TRBV2 with TRBJ2-1, with D possibly matching TRBD1 (6 bases). The CDR3 reads CASSVFGQTNNEQFF. CDR3 nucleotides: TGTGCCAGCAGTGTGTTCGGACAGACCAACAATGAGCAGTTCTTC.